A single sample gave rise to the 18 T cell receptor beta chains below, sequenced in a study of regulatory T cells in long-lasting Graves disease. Time point here: newly diagnosed GD, antithyroid drugs for less than 3 months. PBMC RNA was the source of the TCR library. Construction of the TCR beta libraries employed iRepertoire HTBI primers in conjunction with Arm-PCR of CDR3 regions. TCRdb processed the multiplex PCR reads anew with MiXCR; each CDR3 protein has one entry. The table lists fewer than 650,000 distinct CDR3 sequences, 16% of them singletons. This sample also appeared in a second study, on T cells in Graves' hyperthyroidism and ophthalmopathy.

This sample comprised peripheral blood mononuclear cells (PBMCs), obtained at new diagnosis, from a patient treated with antithyroid drugs. The receptors here all came from a woman in her twenties or thirties with Graves disease.

This clonotype was seen many times. This chain connects TRBV6-1 to TRBJ1-4, with D tentatively TRBD1 (5 bases). The V end was cut by 7 bases, the J end by 12 bases, with 21 bases between. CDR1 is MNHNS and CDR2 is SASEGT in the germline V gene. The CDR3 is 14 amino acids. In DNA form, the CDR3 reads TGTGCCAGCACCAGGGTTTACTCACCCGAGGAACTGTTTTTT. This sequence encodes CASTRVYSPEELFF.

In this sample, this clonotype turned up many times. V usage is TRBV11-2 and J usage is TRBJ1-1; no reliable D call. From germline, CDR1 is SGHAT and CDR2 FQNNGV. This CDR3 comprises 15 residues. V was pared by 6 bases and J by 3 bases, with 17 bases between. The CDR3 DNA sequence: TGTGCCAGCAGATCGAACGGACGACTGCACACTGAAGCTTTCTTT. Amino acid sequence: CASRSNGRLHTEAFF.

This clonotype came up many times. This CDR3 is CATGTSGSTDTQYF. The CDR3 nucleotides read TGTGCCACCGGGACTAGCGGGAGCACAGATACGCAGTATTTT. The chain carries TRBV10-3 and TRBJ2-3, with 12 bases lining up with TRBD2. Germline V lookup: CDR1 ENHRY, CDR2 SYGVKD. This CDR3 is 14 amino acids long. Trimming removed 10 bases from V and 0 bases from J; junction bases left unmatched: 2.

A few counts support this clonotype. This chain uses TRBV5-6 with TRBJ2-7, with D maybe TRBD2 (6 bases). The CDR3 consists of 15 residues. V was pared by 4 bases and J by 5 bases, with 19 bases between. CDR1 SGHDT and CDR2 YYEEEE come from the germline V gene. The chain's CDR3 is CASSRSYGGEDEQYF. As DNA, the CDR3 is TGTGCCAGCAGCCGTAGTTACGGGGGAGAGGACGAGCAGTACTTC.

This clonotype turned up a few times. V gene TRBV20-1 combines with J gene TRBJ1-1; the D gene is possibly TRBD1 (5 bases). CDR1 and CDR2 (germline): DFQATT, SNEGSKA (reference sequence). The CDR3 covers 13 residues. The V end was cut by 7 bases, the J end by 0 bases, with 12 bases between. This chain's CDR3 is CSGWTPLNTEAFF. The CDR3 nucleotides read TGCAGTGGGTGGACACCGCTGAACACTGAAGCTTTCTTT.

This clonotype came up many times. The chain uses TRBV20-1 and TRBJ1-5, with 9 bases lining up with TRBD1. V shed 6 bases and J 4 bases; nucleotides not matched to a gene: 10. Germline-derived CDR1 and CDR2 are DFQATT and SNEGSKA (reference sequence). There are 15 residues in the CDR3. The CDR3 region is CSAAIAGTGNQPQHF. CDR3 coding DNA: TGCAGTGCGGCTATAGCCGGGACAGGGAATCAGCCCCAGCATTTT.

V and J are TRBV20-1 and TRBJ1-6; D unresolved. V was trimmed by 1 base and J by 6 bases, leaving 10 bases between them. Per germline, CDR1 DFQATT and CDR2 SNEGSKA (reference sequence). The CDR3 sequence is 14 residues long. As DNA, the CDR3 is TGCAGTGCTAGAGTGGGGAGCGGTAATTCACCCCTCCACTTT. Residues: CSARVGSGNSPLHF.

This clonotype showed up many times. This chain joins TRBV6-2 or TRBV6-3 and TRBJ2-3; no clear D gene. V was clipped by 5 bases and J by 2 bases, with 17 bases between them. This CDR3 comprises 16 residues. CDR1 is MNHEY and CDR2 is SVGEGT in the germline V gene. The CDR3 DNA follows: TGTGCCAGCAGTCAGGAGAATCCCCCGACCACAGATACGCAGTATTTT. Its protein is CASSQENPPTTDTQYF.

This clonotype has a count of ten or more. This chain links TRBV3-1 with TRBJ2-7; 9 bases align to TRBD2. Trimming took 5 bases from V and 5 from J; bases not matched to a gene: 7. Germline values: CDR1 LGHDT, CDR2 YNNKEL (reference sequence). CDR3 length: 14 amino acids. CDR3 in amino acids: CASSSGTSMDEQYF. The CDR3 nucleotides are TGTGCCAGCAGCTCCGGGACTAGCATGGACGAGCAGTACTTC.

The chain uses TRBV20-1 and TRBJ2-5, with D perhaps matching TRBD2 (6 bases). Germline-derived CDR1 and CDR2 are DFQATT and SNEGSKA (reference sequence). Trimming took 0 bases from V and 2 from J, leaving 13 bases between them. The CDR3 is 15 amino acids. This CDR3 reads CSARDWPGRQETQYF. The CDR3 DNA is TGCAGTGCTAGAGATTGGCCGGGGAGGCAAGAGACCCAGTACTTC.

The table lists this clonotype with many counts. The CDR3: CASSAAVGAHLLTGTFSNQPQHF. The CDR3 DNA reads TGTGCCAGCAGTGCCGCTGTCGGGGCCCACCTTCTCACAGGGACTTTTAGCAATCAGCCCCAGCATTTT. The gene calls are TRBV6-1 and TRBJ1-5; possibly TRBD1 for D (6 bases). From germline, CDR1 is MNHNS and CDR2 SASEGT. There are 23 residues in the CDR3. Trimming took 4 bases from V and 0 from J, leaving 34 bases between them.

V gene TRBV6-5 combines with J gene TRBJ1-2; 7 bases agree with TRBD1. This CDR3 region has 18 residues. The germline V gene has CDR1 MNHEY and CDR2 SVGAGI. The trim removed 2 bases at V and 5 bases at J, leaving 17 bases unmatched. The CDR3 DNA is TGTGCCAGCAGTTACAGGTCGCCTACGGCAGGGGGTAATTATGGCTACACCTTC. This encodes CASSYRSPTAGGNYGYTF.

The chain recombines TRBV6-1 with TRBJ1-1, with 9 bases identical to TRBD1. The CDR3 has 17 residues. V lost 3 bases to trimming and J lost 3 bases; unmatched junction nucleotides: 11. Germline CDR1 and CDR2: MNHNS and SASEGT. As DNA, the CDR3 is TGTGCCAGCAGTGAGCAACAGGGGGCTTTCTTGTACACTGAAGCTTTCTTT. Encoded protein: CASSEQQGAFLYTEAFF.

In this sample, this clonotype turned up many times. The chain links TRBV20-1 to TRBJ2-7; TRBD2 matches 9 bases. Germline assignment: CDR1 DFQATT and CDR2 SNEGSKA (reference sequence). This CDR3 is 16 amino acids long. The V segment lost 3 bases and the J segment 1 base; nucleotides outside the gene matches: 10. CDR3 in DNA: TGCAGTGCTAGGGACTGGATAGCGGGAGCTTCCTACGAGCAGTACTTC. Translation: CSARDWIAGASYEQYF.

The chain combines TRBV19 with TRBJ2-2, with D hard to call. The V gene's germline CDR1 is LNHDA and CDR2 SQIVND (reference sequence). V gave up 7 bases and J gave up 7 bases, with 10 bases separating them. CDR3 size: 12 residues. The CDR3 loop reads CASNEWFGELFF. CDR3 nucleotides: TGTGCCAGTAACGAATGGTTCGGGGAGCTGTTTTTT.

This clonotype was recorded many times. The rearrangement joins TRBV12-3 or TRBV12-4 to TRBJ2-3; tentative D call: TRBD2 (5 bases). This CDR3 comprises 15 residues. With 3 bases removed from V and 3 bases from J, the gap between germline ends came to 13 bases. CDR3 bases: TGTGCCAGCAGTTTTTCTGGGGAGAGGACAGATACGCAGTATTTT. Translated, it gives CASSFSGERTDTQYF.

The V gene is TRBV2, the J gene TRBJ1-1; D perhaps matches TRBD1 (5 bases). The length of the CDR3 is 21 residues. CDR1 and CDR2 from the germline V gene are SNHLY and FYNNEI. Trimming took off 2 bases at V and 3 bases at J, with 31 bases between the two ends. CDR3 DNA: TGTGCCAGCAGTGAATATGGGGACTACCTACCGGCGAGGACATATTACACTGAAGCTTTCTTT. This translates into CASSEYGDYLPARTYYTEAFF.

This clonotype was seen a few times. The chain is built from TRBV20-1 and TRBJ1-1; D call uncertain. The CDR3 is 13 amino acids. Trimming stripped 3 bases from V and 6 bases from J, with 14 bases between. The germline V gene has CDR1 DFQATT and CDR2 SNEGSKA (reference sequence). CDR3: CSARETGLPEAFF. The DNA for the CDR3 is TGCAGTGCTAGGGAGACTGGGTTACCTGAAGCTTTCTTT.